The 3 T cell receptor beta chains reported below all come from one sample, sequenced in a study of post-analysis software for immune sequencing data. Presence of unique molecular identifiers characterized the TCR beta cDNA libraries. Using its own MiXCR run on the PCR reads, TCRdb lists one record per CDR3 protein. The table records about 770,000 distinct CDR3 sequences, approximately 44% of them present only once. No antigen is known for these receptors. Findings of the study overall: Patients used about five TRBV segments, including TRBV5-6, TRBV5-1 and TRBV20-1, more often than controls.

Sequencing was performed on blood. The receptors were gathered from a girl between 10 and 17 years old with multiple sclerosis.

This clonotype was picked up one time. V is TRBV12-3 or TRBV12-4 and J is TRBJ2-3, with D possibly being TRBD2 (5 bases). This CDR3 contains 16 residues. V was shortened by 4 bases and J by 4 bases, with 18 bases between the two germline ends. As DNA, the CDR3 is TGTGCCAGCAGTTCCAGCGGCCTAGCAAGTTCAGATACGCAGTATTTT. Translation gives CASSSSGLASSDTQYF.

J is TRBJ1-2 and V is TRBV2, with D unclear. Germline V gives CDR1 SNHLY, CDR2 FYNNEI. This CDR3 has 14 amino acids. The V end lost 1 base, the J end lost 4 bases, and 10 bases lay between the germline ends. CDR3 amino acids: CASSEGSLGYGYTF. CDR3 coding DNA: TGTGCCAGCAGTGAAGGTAGTCTGGGCTATGGCTACACCTTC.

In the case of this clonotype: The junction and the germline gene differ at one end; a read error may be behind it. The V and J genes are TRBV29-1 and TRBJ2-6; possibly TRBD1 for D (5 bases). Germline V gene lookup returns CDR1 SQVTM and CDR2 ANQGSEA. This CDR3 contains 13 residues. CDR3 in DNA: TGCAGCGCCGCCGGCTCTGGGGCCCACGTCCTGACTTTC. Amino acids: CSAAGSGAHVLTF.